This T cell receptor beta chain was obtained from a study of blood T cell repertoires in COVID-19. Study-level background: COVID-19 samples from acute and convalescent phases originated in the United States, Italy and Spain. From T cells, B-cell-depleted T cells, or PBMCs came the material, which was cDNA or gDNA.

Original processing methods: Using reference gene primer amplification, nucleated cell counts were estimated. Here immunoSEQ multiplex PCR was the method, and the copy in TCRdb shows in-frame clones only, minus some. From that table come the V and J calls and clone size; the DNA was used to work out D and trimming. The sample yields some 120,000 clones, roughly 80% seen once. Seattle patients were enrolled while actively infected and followed longitudinally. The sequenced sample was peripheral blood. This TCR derives from a man older than 75 with COVID-19, enrolled during active disease.

Here the CDR3 DNA reads TGTGCCAGCTCTCCCCAACAGGGCTCTGGAAACACCATATATTTT. Translating it yields CASSPQQGSGNTIYF. This chain uses TRBV18 with TRBJ1-3, with D possibly TRBD1 on 6 matching bases. V was pared by 6 bases and J by 0 bases, with 12 bases between. Germline loops: CDR1 KGHSH, CDR2 LQKENI. The CDR3 totals 15 residues.